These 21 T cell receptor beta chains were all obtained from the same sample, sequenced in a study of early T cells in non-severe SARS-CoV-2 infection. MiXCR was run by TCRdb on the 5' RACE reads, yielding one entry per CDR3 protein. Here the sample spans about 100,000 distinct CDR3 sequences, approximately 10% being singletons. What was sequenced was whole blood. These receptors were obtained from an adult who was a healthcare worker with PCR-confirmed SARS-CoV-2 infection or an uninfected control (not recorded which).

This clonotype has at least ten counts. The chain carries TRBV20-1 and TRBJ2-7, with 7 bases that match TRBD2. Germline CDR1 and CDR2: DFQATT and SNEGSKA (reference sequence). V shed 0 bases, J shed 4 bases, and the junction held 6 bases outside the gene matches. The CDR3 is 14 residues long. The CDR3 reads CSAREGEGRYEQYF. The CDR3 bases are TGCAGTGCTAGAGAGGGGGAGGGCCGGTACGAGCAGTACTTC.

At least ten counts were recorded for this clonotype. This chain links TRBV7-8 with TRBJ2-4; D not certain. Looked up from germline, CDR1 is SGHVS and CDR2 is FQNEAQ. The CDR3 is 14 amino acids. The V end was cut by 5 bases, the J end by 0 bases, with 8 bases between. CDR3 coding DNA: TGTGCCAGCAGCCAAGAGCCAGCCAAAAACATTCAGTACTTC. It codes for CASSQEPAKNIQYF. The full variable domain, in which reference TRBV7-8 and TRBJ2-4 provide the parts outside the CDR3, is GAGVSQSPRYKVAKRGQDVALRCDPISGHVSLFWYQQALGQGPEFLTYFQNEAQLDKSGLPSDRFFAERPEGSVSTLKIQRTQQEDSAVYLCASSQEPAKNIQYFGAGTRLSVL.

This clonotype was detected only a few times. The CDR3 loop is CASTHSGANVLTF. As DNA, the CDR3 is TGTGCCAGCACTCACTCTGGGGCCAACGTCCTGACTTTC. The genes are TRBV28 and TRBJ2-6, with D unresolved. Between the trimmed V and J ends, which lost 7 bases and 0 bases, there was a span of 4 bases. The CDR3 sequence is 13 residues long. Germline loops: CDR1 MDHEN, CDR2 SYDVKM.

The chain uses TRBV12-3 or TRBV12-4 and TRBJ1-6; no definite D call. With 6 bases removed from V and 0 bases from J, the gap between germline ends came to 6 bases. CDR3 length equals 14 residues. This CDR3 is CASRMNSYNSPLHF. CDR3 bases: TGTGCCAGCAGGATGAACTCCTATAATTCACCCCTCCACTTT.

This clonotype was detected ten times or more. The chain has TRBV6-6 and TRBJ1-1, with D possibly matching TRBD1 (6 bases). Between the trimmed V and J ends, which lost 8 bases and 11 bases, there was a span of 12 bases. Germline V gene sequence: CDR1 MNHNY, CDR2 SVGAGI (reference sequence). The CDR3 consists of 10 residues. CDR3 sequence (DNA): TGTGCCAGCCTCGGACAGACGGCTTTCTTT. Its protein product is CASLGQTAFF.

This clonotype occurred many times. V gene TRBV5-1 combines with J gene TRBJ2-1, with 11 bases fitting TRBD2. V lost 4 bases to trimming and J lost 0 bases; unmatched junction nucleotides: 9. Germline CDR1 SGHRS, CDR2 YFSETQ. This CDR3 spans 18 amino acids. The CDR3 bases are TGCGCCAGCAGCGGTCCTAGCGGGAGGCCCTCCTCCTACAATGAGCAGTTCTTC. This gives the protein CASSGPSGRPSSYNEQFF.

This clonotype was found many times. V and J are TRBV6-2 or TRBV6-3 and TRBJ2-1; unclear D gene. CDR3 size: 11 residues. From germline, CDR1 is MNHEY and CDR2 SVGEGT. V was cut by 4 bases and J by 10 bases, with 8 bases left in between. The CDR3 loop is CASSLLSEQFF. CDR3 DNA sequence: TGTGCCAGCAGTTTACTAAGCGAGCAGTTCTTC.

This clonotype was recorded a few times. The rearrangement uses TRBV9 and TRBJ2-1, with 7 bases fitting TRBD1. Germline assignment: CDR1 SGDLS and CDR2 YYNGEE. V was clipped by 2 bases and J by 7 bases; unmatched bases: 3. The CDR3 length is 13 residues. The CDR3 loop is CASSVGQSNEQFF. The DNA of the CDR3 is TGTGCCAGCAGCGTGGGACAGTCGAATGAGCAGTTCTTC.

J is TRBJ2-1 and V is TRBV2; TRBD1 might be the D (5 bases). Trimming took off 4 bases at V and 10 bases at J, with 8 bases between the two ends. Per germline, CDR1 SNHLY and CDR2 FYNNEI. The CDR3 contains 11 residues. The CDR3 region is CASSVKGEQFF. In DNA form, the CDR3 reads TGTGCCAGCAGTGTTAAGGGGGAGCAGTTCTTC.

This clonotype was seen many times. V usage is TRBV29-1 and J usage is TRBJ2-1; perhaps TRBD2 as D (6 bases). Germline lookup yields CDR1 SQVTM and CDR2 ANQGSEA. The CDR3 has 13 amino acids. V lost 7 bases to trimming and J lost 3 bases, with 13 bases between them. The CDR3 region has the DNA TGCAGCGCCAGACTAGAAGTCTACAATGAGCAGTTCTTC. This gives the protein CSARLEVYNEQFF.

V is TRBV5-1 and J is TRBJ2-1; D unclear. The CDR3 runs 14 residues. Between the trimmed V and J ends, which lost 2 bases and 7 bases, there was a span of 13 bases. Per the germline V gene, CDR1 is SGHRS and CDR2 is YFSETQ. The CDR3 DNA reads TGCGCCAGCAGCTTCCCTGGAAAAGCGAATGAGCAGTTCTTC. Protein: CASSFPGKANEQFF.

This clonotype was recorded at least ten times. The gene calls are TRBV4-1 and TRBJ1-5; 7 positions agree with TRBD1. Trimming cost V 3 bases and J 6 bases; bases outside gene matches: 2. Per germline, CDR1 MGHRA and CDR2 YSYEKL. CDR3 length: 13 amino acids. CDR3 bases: TGCGCCAGCAGCCAGACAGGGACTCAGCCCCAGCATTTT. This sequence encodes CASSQTGTQPQHF.

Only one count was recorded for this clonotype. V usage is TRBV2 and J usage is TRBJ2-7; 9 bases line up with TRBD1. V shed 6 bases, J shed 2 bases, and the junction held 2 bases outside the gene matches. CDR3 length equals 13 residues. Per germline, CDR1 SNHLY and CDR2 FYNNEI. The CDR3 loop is CASRRQGAYEQYF. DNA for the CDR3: TGTGCCAGCAGACGACAGGGGGCCTACGAGCAGTACTTC.

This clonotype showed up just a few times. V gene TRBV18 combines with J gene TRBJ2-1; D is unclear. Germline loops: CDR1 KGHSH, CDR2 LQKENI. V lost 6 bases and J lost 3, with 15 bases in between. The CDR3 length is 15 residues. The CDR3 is CASSPSTPGYNEQFF. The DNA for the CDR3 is TGTGCCAGCTCTCCTTCAACTCCAGGCTACAATGAGCAGTTCTTC.

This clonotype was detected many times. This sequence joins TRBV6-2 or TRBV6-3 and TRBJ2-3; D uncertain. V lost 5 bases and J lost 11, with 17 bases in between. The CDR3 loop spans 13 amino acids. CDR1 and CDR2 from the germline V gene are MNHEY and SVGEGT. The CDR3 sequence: CASSTPAVARQYF. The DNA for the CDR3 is TGTGCCAGCAGTACCCCGGCTGTGGCCCGGCAGTATTTT.

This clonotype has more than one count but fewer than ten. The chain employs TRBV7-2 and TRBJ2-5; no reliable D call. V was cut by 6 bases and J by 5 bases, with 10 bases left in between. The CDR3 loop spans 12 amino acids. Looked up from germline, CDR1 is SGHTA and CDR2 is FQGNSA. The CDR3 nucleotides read TGTGCCAGCAGTTTGCTAACGGAGACCCAGTACTTC. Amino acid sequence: CASSLLTETQYF.

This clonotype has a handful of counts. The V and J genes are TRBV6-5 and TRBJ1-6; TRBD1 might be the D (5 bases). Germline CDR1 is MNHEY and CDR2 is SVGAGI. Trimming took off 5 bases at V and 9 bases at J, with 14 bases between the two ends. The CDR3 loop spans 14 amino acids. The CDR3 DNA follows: TGTGCCAGCAGTCCCCTCCGGGGCATTTCACCCCTCCACTTT. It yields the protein CASSPLRGISPLHF.

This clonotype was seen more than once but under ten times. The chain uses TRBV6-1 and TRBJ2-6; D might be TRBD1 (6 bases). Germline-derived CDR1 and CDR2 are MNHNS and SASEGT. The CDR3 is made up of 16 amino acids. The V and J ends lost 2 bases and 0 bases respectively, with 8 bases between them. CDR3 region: CASSEQGSSGANVLTF. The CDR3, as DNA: TGTGCCAGCAGTGAACAGGGGAGCTCTGGGGCCAACGTCCTGACTTTC.

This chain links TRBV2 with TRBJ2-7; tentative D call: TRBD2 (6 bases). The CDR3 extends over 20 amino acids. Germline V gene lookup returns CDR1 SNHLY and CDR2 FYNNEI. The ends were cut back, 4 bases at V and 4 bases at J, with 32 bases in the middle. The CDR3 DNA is TGTGCCAGCAGTGTTTCCGTCAGACCGCGAGGGGCGGGGATAGAGTACGAGCAGTACTTC. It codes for CASSVSVRPRGAGIEYEQYF.

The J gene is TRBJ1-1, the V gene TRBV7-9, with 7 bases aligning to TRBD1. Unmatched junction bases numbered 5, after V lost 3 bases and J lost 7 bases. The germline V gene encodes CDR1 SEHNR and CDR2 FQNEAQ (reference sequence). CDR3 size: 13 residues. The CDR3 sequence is CASSLGTDLEAFF. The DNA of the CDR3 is TGTGCCAGCAGCTTGGGGACAGACCTTGAAGCTTTCTTT. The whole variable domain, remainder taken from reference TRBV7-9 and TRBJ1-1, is DTGVSQNPRHKITKRGQNVTFRCDPISEHNRLYWYRQTLGQGPEFLTYFQNEAQLEKSRLLSDRFSAERPKGSFSTLEIQRTEQGDSAMYLCASSLGTDLEAFFGQGTRLTVV.

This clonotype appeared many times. CDR3 bases: TGTGCCAGCAGCCCCCAGACCCAGCCCCAGCATTTT. This encodes CASSPQTQPQHF. The chain employs TRBV28 and TRBJ1-5; no clear D gene. The germline CDR1 and CDR2 sequences are MDHEN and SYDVKM. This CDR3 is built from 12 residues. The V end lost 6 bases, the J end lost 7 bases, and 10 bases lay between the germline ends.